The clone carrying this TCR delta chain was seen a handful of times. The data belong to a study of gamma-delta chains in newborns, infants, children. Overall study: Microbial exposure reportedly drives polyclonal innate γδ T cell expansion after birth.

TCRdb repeated clone calling on the reads with CATT. The sample records about 8,500 delta-chain clones, about 3.3% being singletons. The CDR3 covers 18 residues. Trimming removed 5 bases from V and 0 bases from J, with 16 bases in between. The germline gives CDR1 GEAIGNYY, CDR2 EKD. This sequence originates from a child who was a newborn, infant or young child, either healthy, febrile or measles-vaccinated (not recorded which). The chain is built from TRDV2 and TRDJ3; perhaps TRDD3 as D (6 bases). The sample was blood. The CDR3 loop is CACGITLGSSWDTRQMFF. The CDR3 bases are TGTGCCTGTGGCATAACCCTGGGGAGCTCCTGGGACACCCGACAGATGTTTTTC.